This is a list of T cell receptor beta chains from one sample in a study of T-cell memory formation after mild COVID-19. In TCRdb, the 5' RACE reads were re-called with MiXCR into one record per CDR3 protein. Altogether about 210,000 distinct CDR3 sequences are present, about 10% being singletons, with the ten largest covering 3%. Material: PBMCs or a T cell subset sorted from them (not recorded which). The receptors shown here come from a man between 18 and 35 years old who had mild COVID-19 (a few samples of this study predate the infection). Cell type and time point are not known. Each CDR3 is given with its conserved first and last residue. Each record gives: J gene, CDR3 length, clone size, D gene, V gene, CDR3 protein, CDR3 DNA. D genes are given only for firm matches. A clone size is listed for some rows: how often the clone was seen (once, few, many), or a class if it is expanded.

TRBJ2-2 16 many - TRBV7-8 CASSLYSAGGSGELFF TGTGCCAGCAGCTTATACTCAGCCGGGGGTTCCGGGGAGCTGTTTTTT
TRBJ1-6 16 - TRBD1 TRBV2 CASSGTGTSYNSPLHF TGTGCCAGCAGTGGGACAGGTACTTCCTATAATTCACCCCTCCACTTT
TRBJ2-6 14 many - TRBV20-1 CSGGQGSGANVLTF TGCAGTGGGGGTCAGGGCTCTGGGGCCAACGTCCTGACTTTC
TRBJ1-2 14 few - TRBV7-2 CASSPQGSWDGYTF TGTGCCAGCAGCCCACAGGGAAGTTGGGATGGCTACACCTTC
TRBJ1-2 16 - - TRBV7-9 CASSLEAHRTNYGYTF TGTGCCAGCAGCTTAGAGGCGCATAGGACTAACTATGGCTACACCTTC
TRBJ2-3 14 - - TRBV12-3/TRBV12-4 CASSLVETTDTQYF TGTGCCAGCAGTTTAGTTGAGACCACAGATACGCAGTATTTT
TRBJ1-5 14 - - TRBV6-5 CASRPTGMNQPQHF TGTGCCAGCAGACCTACAGGGATGAATCAGCCCCAGCATTTT
TRBJ2-1 15 few - TRBV11-2 CASSLMEGRMNEQFF TGTGCCAGCAGCTTAATGGAAGGAAGGATGAATGAGCAGTTCTTC
TRBJ2-5 15 few TRBD2 TRBV28 CASSSHRTSRGTQYF TGTGCCAGCAGCTCACACCGGACTAGTCGGGGGACCCAGTACTTC
TRBJ2-5 12 - - TRBV2 CASRGSQETQYF TGTGCCTCCAGGGGCAGTCAAGAGACCCAGTACTTC
TRBJ1-2 13 many - TRBV12-3/TRBV12-4 CASSLGRSYGYTF TGTGCCAGCAGTTTGGGCCGGAGCTATGGCTACACCTTC
TRBJ2-7 14 few - TRBV6-1 CASSGVAIPYEQYF TGTGCCAGCAGCGGGGTAGCAATCCCCTACGAGCAGTACTTC
TRBJ2-3 14 few - TRBV6-5 CASSYGEGTDTQYF TGTGCCAGCAGTTACGGAGAGGGCACAGATACGCAGTATTTT
TRBJ1-6 13 - - TRBV7-2 CASSQENNSPLHF TGTGCCAGCAGCCAGGAGAATAATTCACCCCTCCACTTT
TRBJ2-2 15 few - TRBV7-9 CASSPRPANTGELFF TGTGCCAGCAGCCCGAGACCCGCCAACACCGGGGAGCTGTTTTTT
TRBJ2-6 16 - - TRBV11-2 CASSSQGKAGANVLTF TGTGCCAGCAGCTCCCAGGGGAAGGCTGGGGCCAACGTCCTGACTTTC
TRBJ1-1 13 - TRBD1 TRBV7-7 CASSTSTGTEAFF TGTGCCAGCAGCACCTCGACAGGGACCGAAGCTTTCTTT
TRBJ2-3 15 few - TRBV20-1 CSARVSTGYTDTQYF TGCAGTGCTAGAGTATCAACGGGGTACACAGATACGCAGTATTTT
TRBJ2-3 18 - TRBD2 TRBV7-2 CASSLVGTSGGLTDTQYF TGTGCCAGCAGCTTAGTCGGGACTAGCGGGGGGCTCACAGATACGCAGTATTTT
TRBJ1-1 14 few - TRBV5-1 CAASRENGNTEAFF TGCGCCGCCAGCAGAGAAAACGGGAACACTGAAGCTTTCTTT
TRBJ2-1 14 medium-sized - TRBV10-3 CAIRRLGSYNEQFF TGTGCCATCCGACGGTTAGGGTCCTACAATGAGCAGTTCTTC
TRBJ1-2 13 - TRBD1 TRBV4-1 CASSQDRASGYTF TGCGCCAGCAGCCAGGACAGGGCAAGTGGCTACACCTTC
TRBJ2-1 16 - TRBD1 TRBV24-1 CATSEAGTGDHNEQFF TGTGCCACCAGTGAAGCCGGGACAGGGGACCACAATGAGCAGTTCTTC
TRBJ1-5 15 - - TRBV5-5 CASSLNGGASQPQHF TGTGCCAGCAGCCTCAATGGGGGCGCGAGTCAGCCCCAGCATTTT
TRBJ2-5 13 - - TRBV5-8 CASTPDRKETQYF TGTGCCAGCACCCCCGACCGGAAAGAGACCCAGTACTTC
TRBJ2-6 15 - - TRBV7-2 CASTGATSGANVLTF TGTGCCAGCACCGGGGCCACCTCTGGGGCCAACGTCCTGACTTTC
TRBJ2-3 15 - - TRBV19 CASSTRQGSTDTQYF TGTGCCAGTAGTACCCGGCAGGGAAGCACAGATACGCAGTATTTT
TRBJ2-4 13 many - TRBV29-1 CSVVDRRKNIQYF TGCAGCGTTGTGGACCGCCGCAAAAACATTCAGTACTTC
TRBJ1-1 13 - TRBD1 TRBV24-1 CATSQRQGTEAFF TGTGCCACCAGTCAGCGACAGGGGACTGAAGCTTTCTTT
TRBJ1-6 15 few TRBD1 TRBV6-2/TRBV6-3 CASRSGGSYNSPLHF TGTGCCAGCAGATCAGGGGGCTCCTATAATTCACCCCTCCACTTT
TRBJ2-4 15 many - TRBV20-1 CSASRWGAAKNIQYF TGCAGTGCTAGTAGGTGGGGGGCTGCCAAAAACATTCAGTACTTC
TRBJ2-7 14 few TRBD1 TRBV11-2 CASSLDPTGGGQYF TGTGCCAGCAGCTTAGACCCAACAGGGGGTGGGCAGTACTTC